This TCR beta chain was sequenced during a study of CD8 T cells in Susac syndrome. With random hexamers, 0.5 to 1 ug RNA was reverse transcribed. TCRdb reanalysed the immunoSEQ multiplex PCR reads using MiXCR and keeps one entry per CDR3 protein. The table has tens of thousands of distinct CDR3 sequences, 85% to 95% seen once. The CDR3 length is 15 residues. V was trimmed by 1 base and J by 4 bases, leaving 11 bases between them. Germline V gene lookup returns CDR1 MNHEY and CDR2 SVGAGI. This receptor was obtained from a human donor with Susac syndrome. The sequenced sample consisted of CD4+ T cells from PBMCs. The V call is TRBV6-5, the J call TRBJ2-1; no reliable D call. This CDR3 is CASSYFPHLYNEQFF. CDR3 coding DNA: TGTGCCAGCAGTTACTTTCCCCATCTTTACAATGAGCAGTTCTTC.